This T cell receptor (beta chain) was sequenced for a study of early T cells in non-severe SARS-CoV-2 infection. About the research overall: The study sequenced bulk RNA from unsorted whole blood, with chains unpaired. Study-wide points: Matching results from VDJdb favored anti-spike CD8 responses, leaving private and CD4 specificities undetected.

This clonotype was found many times. Its specificity is unknown. Individual cDNA molecules received unique molecular identifiers during library preparation. TCRdb reprocessed the 5' RACE reads via MiXCR and lists one record per CDR3 protein. Of some 61,000 distinct CDR3 sequences listed, 9.3% are singletons. The clonotype comes from an adult who was a healthcare worker with PCR-confirmed SARS-CoV-2 infection or an uninfected control (not recorded which). The sequencing sample was made of whole blood.

DNA for the CDR3: TGTGCCAGCAGCGTGGGACAGAAGAACACTGAAGCTTTCTTT. It yields the protein CASSVGQKNTEAFF. V gene TRBV9 combines with J gene TRBJ1-1; 7 bases are shared with TRBD1. V was clipped by 2 bases and J by 1 base; unmatched bases: 2. Germline-derived CDR1 and CDR2 are SGDLS and YYNGEE. The CDR3 totals 14 residues.